Below are 28 T cell receptor beta chains sequenced from a single sample in a study of identical twins. TCRdb used MiXCR to reprocess the 5' RACE reads, holding one entry per CDR3 protein. The data contain around 670,000 distinct CDR3 sequences, roughly 6% of them singletons. Sequenced input: naive T cells sorted from blood. These TCRs come from a man aged 18 to 29 in good health.

This clonotype was recorded at least ten times. The chain carries TRBV12-3 or TRBV12-4 and TRBJ2-5; D remains unclear. V was trimmed by 2 bases and J by 2 bases, leaving 6 bases between them. The CDR3 length is 13 residues. In DNA, the CDR3 is TGTGCCAGCAGTTTACAGAGGCAAGAGACCCAGTACTTC. Its protein product is CASSLQRQETQYF.

This clonotype has a handful of counts. This chain connects TRBV18 to TRBJ2-1; no clear D. The CDR3 runs 13 residues. Germline V gene lookup returns CDR1 KGHSH and CDR2 LQKENI. V was trimmed by 3 bases and J by 4 bases, leaving 7 bases between them. CDR3 DNA sequence: TGTGCCAGCTCACCTATTTTATACAATGAGCAGTTCTTC. This gives the protein CASSPILYNEQFF.

The gene calls are TRBV9 and TRBJ2-1; 8 bases agree with TRBD2. This CDR3 spans 17 amino acids. Germline V gives CDR1 SGDLS, CDR2 YYNGEE. V was pared by 4 bases and J by 3 bases, with 12 bases of the junction left unmatched. CDR3 region: CASSPLAAGGLYNEQFF. The CDR3, as DNA: TGTGCCAGCAGCCCACTGGCCGCGGGAGGACTCTACAATGAGCAGTTCTTC.

This clonotype showed up just a few times. The chain has TRBV7-9 and TRBJ1-2; D not certain. Germline V lookup: CDR1 SEHNR, CDR2 FQNEAQ (reference sequence). Between the trimmed V and J ends, which lost 2 bases and 0 bases, there was a span of 13 bases. There are 16 residues in the CDR3. CDR3 residues: CASSLSAQSPNYGYTF. CDR3 sequence (DNA): TGTGCCAGCAGCTTAAGTGCCCAATCTCCTAACTATGGCTACACCTTC.

This clonotype was found many times. V usage is TRBV5-6 and J usage is TRBJ1-2, with D possibly being TRBD1 (6 bases). V lost 4 bases and J 8 bases, leaving 18 bases between the germline ends. The CDR3 is 14 residues long. Germline CDR1 and CDR2: SGHDT and YYEEEE. The CDR3 DNA sequence: TGTGCCAGCAGCCATGACAGGACGTCTAGCGGCTACACCTTC. It codes for CASSHDRTSSGYTF. Looking up the rest from reference TRBV5-6 and TRBJ1-2 gives the full variable domain: DAGVTQSPTHLIKTRGQQVTLRCSPKSGHDTVSWYQQALGQGPQFIFQYYEEEERQRGNFPDRFSGHQFPNYSSELNVNALLLGDSALYLCASSHDRTSSGYTFGSGTRLTVV.

V and J are TRBV6-6 and TRBJ1-1; 8 positions match TRBD1. Germline loops: CDR1 MNHNY, CDR2 SVGAGI (reference sequence). The CDR3 runs 11 residues. With V trimmed by 10 bases and J by 11 bases, 9 bases remained unmatched. The CDR3 loop reads CATQDRVWAFF. DNA of the CDR3: TGTGCCACCCAGGACAGGGTTTGGGCTTTCTTT.

This chain joins TRBV11-1 and TRBJ2-1, with a tentative D call TRBD2 (5 bases). This CDR3 is built from 18 residues. Germline CDR1 reads SGHAT; CDR2 reads FQDESV (reference sequence). The germline V and J ends were trimmed by 4 bases and 4 bases, with 23 bases remaining between them. CDR3 DNA: TGTGCCAGCAGCTCAAGACCGGACTCCCGGCCGCTTTACAATGAGCAGTTCTTC. Protein sequence: CASSSRPDSRPLYNEQFF.

In this sample, this clonotype turned up many times. The rearrangement links TRBV20-1 to TRBJ1-5; no clear D gene. CDR3 size: 15 residues. CDR1 and CDR2 (germline): DFQATT, SNEGSKA (reference sequence). V gave up 1 base and J gave up 1 base, with 11 bases separating them. The CDR3 protein is CSARARTQSNQPQHF. CDR3 nucleotide sequence: TGCAGTGCTAGAGCCAGGACTCAGAGCAATCAGCCCCAGCATTTT.

This clonotype appeared a few times. The V gene is TRBV2, the J gene TRBJ1-1, with a possible D match to TRBD1 (6 bases). Between the trimmed V and J ends, which lost 7 bases and 1 base, there was a span of 13 bases. The CDR3 extends over 14 amino acids. Germline values: CDR1 SNHLY, CDR2 FYNNEI. The CDR3 DNA is TGTGCCAGCAAACCGGGACACAGGAACACTGAAGCTTTCTTT. Translation: CASKPGHRNTEAFF.

This clonotype showed up just a few times. The chain has TRBV29-1 and TRBJ2-1; 12 nucleotides agree with TRBD2. V shed 2 bases, J shed 0 bases, and the junction held 14 bases outside the gene matches. This CDR3 contains 20 residues. Germline CDR1 and CDR2: SQVTM and ANQGSEA. CDR3 DNA sequence: TGCAGCGTTGAAAAAAGGGGGGGAACTAGCGGGAGGAGCTCCTACAATGAGCAGTTCTTC. Amino acids: CSVEKRGGTSGRSSYNEQFF.

This chain uses TRBV15 with TRBJ1-5, with D possibly matching TRBD1 (5 bases). This CDR3 contains 14 residues. The V gene's germline CDR1 is LNHNV and CDR2 YYDKDF (reference sequence). With 3 bases removed from V and 7 bases from J, the gap between germline ends came to 13 bases. The CDR3 DNA reads TGTGCCACCAGCAGTGAGGGGAGCGGCCAGCCCCAGCATTTT. This codes for CATSSEGSGQPQHF.

This clonotype was observed many times. The chain links TRBV6-1 to TRBJ2-2, with D maybe TRBD1 (6 bases). The CDR3 is made up of 14 amino acids. Trimming took 6 bases from V and 3 from J, leaving 11 bases between them. Germline V CDR1 and CDR2: MNHNS, SASEGT. In DNA form, the CDR3 reads TGTGCCAGCAGAAACAGGGCGTACACCGGGGAGCTGTTTTTT. Protein: CASRNRAYTGELFF.

This clonotype was seen at least ten times. V is TRBV12-3 or TRBV12-4 and J is TRBJ2-3; 11 positions match TRBD1. The CDR3 runs to 16 residues. With V trimmed by 7 bases and J by 6 bases, 12 bases remained unmatched. Here the CDR3 reads CASKFIGQGAFDTQYF. In DNA form, the CDR3 reads TGTGCCAGCAAGTTTATCGGACAGGGGGCCTTTGATACGCAGTATTTT.

This chain connects TRBV20-1 to TRBJ2-6, with 7 bases matching TRBD1. The CDR3 has 15 residues. Germline V gene lookup returns CDR1 DFQATT and CDR2 SNEGSKA (reference sequence). V lost 6 bases, J lost 0 bases, and 5 bases stayed unmatched. CDR3 in DNA: TGCAGTGCCCGGGACAGAAACTCTGGGGCCAACGTCCTGACTTTC. This gives the protein CSARDRNSGANVLTF.

As regards this clonotype: In this CDR3 the conserved last residue, phenylalanine or tryptophan, is missing, so a read error is likely. V is TRBV29-1 and J is TRBJ1-1; D unclear. V gave up 5 bases and J gave up 1 base, with 14 bases separating them. The CDR3 loop spans 14 amino acids. In germline, CDR1 is SQVTM, CDR2 ANQGSEA. DNA of the CDR3: TGCAGCGTTACCGACGGGGTTGGGAACACTGAAGCTTTCCTT. Translating it yields CSVTDGVGNTEAFL.

There are many counts of this clonotype. V and J are TRBV29-1 and TRBJ2-3; 9 nucleotides line up with TRBD2. Germline V lookup: CDR1 SQVTM, CDR2 ANQGSEA. The CDR3 is 13 residues long. The CDR3 here is CRANQREVDTQYF. CDR3 DNA: TGCAGAGCTAATCAGCGGGAGGTAGATACGCAGTATTTT.

The V gene is TRBV18, the J gene TRBJ2-3; weak D call: TRBD2 (6 bases). Germline values: CDR1 KGHSH, CDR2 LQKENI. V lost 3 bases and J lost 6, with 10 bases in between. The CDR3 contains 13 residues. The CDR3 DNA reads TGTGCCAGCTCACCGCCCCGGGGGGATACGCAGTATTTT. This translates into CASSPPRGDTQYF. The variable domain in full, completed from reference TRBV18 and TRBJ2-3, reads NAGVMQNPRHLVRRRGQEARLRCSPMKGHSHVYWYRQLPEEGLKFMVYLQKENIIDESGMPKERFSAEFPKEGPSILRIQQVVRGDSAAYFCASSPPRGDTQYFGPGTRLTVL.

Comments on this clonotype: A much larger clone differs by one base, so this may be a read error. J is TRBJ2-2 and V is TRBV12-3 or TRBV12-4, with 10 bases identical to TRBD1. This CDR3 is built from 22 residues. Trimming cost V 0 bases and J 6 bases; bases outside gene matches: 22. As DNA, the CDR3 is TGTGCCAGCAGTTTAGCGCGGTTCCAGTTCAAGGACAGGGGGAATAACTCCGGGGAGCTGTTTTTT. This gives the protein CASSLARFQFKDRGNNSGELFF.

In this sample, this clonotype turned up a few times. The rearrangement joins TRBV11-3 to TRBJ2-2, with D possibly matching TRBD1 (6 bases). The CDR3 runs 16 residues. CDR1 SGHNT and CDR2 YENEEA come from the germline V gene. The V end lost 2 bases, the J end lost 2 bases, and 12 bases lay between the germline ends. CDR3 in DNA: TGTGCCAGCAGCTTATCTGGACAGACCAACACCGGGGAGCTGTTTTTT. Its translation: CASSLSGQTNTGELFF.

This clonotype was detected many times. The V and J genes are TRBV28 and TRBJ2-5; possible D gene TRBD2, 5 bases. V was trimmed by 2 bases and J by 0 bases, leaving 10 bases between them. This CDR3 spans 15 amino acids. Germline V gene data show CDR1 as MDHEN and CDR2 as SYDVKM. The CDR3: CASSLKGEYQETQYF. For the CDR3, the DNA is TGTGCCAGCAGTTTAAAGGGAGAGTACCAAGAGACCCAGTACTTC.

This clonotype was counted ten times or more. This chain connects TRBV6-2 or TRBV6-3 to TRBJ1-1; D gene unclear. CDR3 length: 12 residues. The V gene's germline CDR1 is MNHEY and CDR2 SVGEGT. Between the trimmed V and J ends, which lost 2 bases and 5 bases, there was a span of 6 bases. CDR3 amino acids: CASSYQLTEAFF. Here the CDR3 DNA reads TGTGCCAGCAGTTACCAGTTAACTGAAGCTTTCTTT.

This clonotype was counted many times. The chain recombines TRBV6-5 with TRBJ2-7; no reliable D call. V lost 0 bases and J 1 base, leaving 13 bases between the germline ends. Germline CDR1 reads MNHEY; CDR2 reads SVGAGI. The CDR3 runs to 16 residues. The CDR3 spells CASSYSKAFTSYEQYF. As DNA, the CDR3 is TGTGCCAGCAGTTACTCGAAGGCGTTTACTTCCTACGAGCAGTACTTC.

The chain links TRBV6-5 to TRBJ2-2, with 8 bases that match TRBD1. J gave up 6 bases and V 3 bases, and 9 bases lay outside the gene matches. The germline CDR1 and CDR2 sequences are MNHEY and SVGAGI. The CDR3 is 16 amino acids. CDR3 in amino acids: CASSYRRQGTAGELFF. DNA for the CDR3: TGTGCCAGCAGTTATCGCCGACAGGGGACGGCCGGGGAGCTGTTTTTT.

There are many counts of this clonotype. The rearrangement uses TRBV27 and TRBJ1-5; 7 bases are shared with TRBD1. Germline V gives CDR1 MNHEY, CDR2 SMNVEV (reference sequence). Germline trimming cut 8 bases from V and 2 bases from J; bases unmatched to any gene: 6. The CDR3 totals 14 residues. CDR3 region: CASCPQGGNQPQHF. Written as DNA, the CDR3 is TGTGCCAGCTGCCCCCAGGGGGGCAATCAGCCCCAGCATTTT.

This clonotype was seen many times. V is TRBV5-1 and J is TRBJ2-1; TRBD2 might be the D (5 bases). The V and J ends lost 4 bases and 3 bases respectively, with 11 bases between them. The CDR3 extends over 14 amino acids. Germline V gives CDR1 SGHRS, CDR2 YFSETQ. CDR3 amino acids: CASSPRVGYNEQFF. The CDR3 DNA follows: TGCGCCAGCAGCCCGAGGGTCGGCTACAATGAGCAGTTCTTC.

This clonotype showed up many times. V and J are TRBV12-3 or TRBV12-4 and TRBJ2-5; D may correspond to TRBD1 or TRBD2 (6 bases each). Trimming left V 2 bases short and J 7 bases short, with 14 bases between. The CDR3 covers 14 residues. The CDR3 sequence: CASSLSGAEGTQYF. DNA of the CDR3: TGTGCCAGCAGTTTATCAGGGGCGGAGGGGACCCAGTACTTC.

This clonotype was recorded at least ten times. The J gene is TRBJ2-7, the V gene TRBV5-5; 7 bases align to TRBD2. V lost 5 bases and J lost 3; bases outside the gene matches: 11. The CDR3 has 15 amino acids. Germline V gene data show CDR1 as SGHKS and CDR2 as YYEKEE (reference sequence). This CDR3 is CASRTTSAAFYEQYF. CDR3 coding DNA: TGTGCCAGCAGGACTACTAGCGCGGCTTTCTACGAGCAGTACTTC.

This chain connects TRBV7-9 to TRBJ2-7; D ambiguous. V was pared by 8 bases and J by 4 bases, with 18 bases between. This CDR3 region has 14 residues. Germline CDR1 reads SEHNR; CDR2 reads FQNEAQ (reference sequence). The CDR3 region has the DNA TGTGCCAGCTCACCCCCAGCATTTGATTACGAGCAGTACTTC. It yields the protein CASSPPAFDYEQYF.